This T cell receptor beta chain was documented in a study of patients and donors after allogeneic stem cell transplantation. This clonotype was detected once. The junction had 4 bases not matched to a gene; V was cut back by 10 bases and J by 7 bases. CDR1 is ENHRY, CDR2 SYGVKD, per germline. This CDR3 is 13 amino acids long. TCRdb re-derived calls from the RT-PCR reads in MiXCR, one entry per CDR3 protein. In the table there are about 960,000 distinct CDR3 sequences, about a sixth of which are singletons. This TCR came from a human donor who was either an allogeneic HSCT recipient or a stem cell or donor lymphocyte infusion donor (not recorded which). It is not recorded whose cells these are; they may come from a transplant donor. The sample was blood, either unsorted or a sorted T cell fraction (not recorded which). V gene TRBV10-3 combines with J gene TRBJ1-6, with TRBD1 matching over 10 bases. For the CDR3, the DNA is TGTGCCACCACGGGACAGGGGAATTCACCCCTCCACTTT. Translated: CATTGQGNSPLHF.